Each of the 15 T cell receptor beta chains below was sequenced from the same sample in a study of vaccination and CD4 T cells after COVID-19. The Oncomine TCR Beta short-read assay was what sequenced the DNA obtained from cultured CD4+ T cells. TCRdb re-called the PCR reads through MiXCR, storing one row per CDR3 protein. The sample lists about 9,600 distinct CDR3 sequences; around 30% were seen once. Treatment denoted: approximately 9-day PBMC culture with coronavirus spike peptide pools or control peptides (ViraFEST assay). These receptors' antigens are unknown. This specimen was CD4+ T cells from blood, cultured in vitro, taken after SARS-CoV-2 vaccination. Receptors originate from a human donor who had recovered from COVID-19.

This chain joins TRBV20-1 and TRBJ2-3; 9 bases match TRBD1. Trimming at V came to 1 base and at J to 5 bases, leaving 7 bases not matched to a gene. Per the germline V gene, CDR1 is DFQATT and CDR2 is SNEGSKA (reference sequence). The length of the CDR3 is 15 residues. CDR3 nucleotide sequence: TGCAGTGCTAGAGGTCAACAGGGGGCAAAAGATACGCAGTATTTT. Its translation: CSARGQQGAKDTQYF.

The chain recombines TRBV4-3 with TRBJ2-1; maybe TRBD1 (6 bases). Trimming left V 0 bases short and J 2 bases short, with 11 bases between. Germline CDR1 is LGHNA and CDR2 is YSLEER. This CDR3 spans 16 amino acids. CDR3 sequence (DNA): TGCGCCAGCAGCCAAGAACCAGGGGTCCCCTACAATGAGCAGTTCTTC. Translating it yields CASSQEPGVPYNEQFF.

This chain joins TRBV6-1 and TRBJ2-3; a weak D match, TRBD2 (6 bases). Per the germline V gene, CDR1 is MNHNS and CDR2 is SASEGT. This CDR3 contains 16 residues. V lost 5 bases, J lost 2 bases, and 17 bases lay in between. This chain's CDR3 is CASSLGLSGATDTQYF. DNA of the CDR3: TGTGCCAGCAGTCTGGGACTCTCGGGCGCCACAGATACGCAGTATTTT.

The rearrangement uses TRBV1 and TRBJ2-6; TRBD1, the table's D call, was not compared with the DNA. TRBV1 is designated a pseudogene. The CDR3 loop spans 18 amino acids. Written as DNA, the CDR3 is TGCACCAGCACCCCAAGGGGCAGCTTTTACTCTGGGGCCAACGTCCTGACTTTC. It codes for CTSTPRGSFYSGANVLTF.

This clonotype showed up just a few times. The chain recombines TRBV29-1 with TRBJ2-5; D is unclear. Trimming removed 4 bases at V and 1 base at J, with 10 bases between. Germline CDR1 SQVTM, CDR2 ANQGSEA. This CDR3 is built from 13 residues. The CDR3 loop reads CSVVGSSQETQYF. CDR3 nucleotides: TGCAGCGTTGTAGGGTCTTCCCAAGAGACCCAGTACTTC.

This clonotype was recorded only once. One junction end disagrees with the germline gene, perhaps due to a read error. The chain combines TRBV10-2 with TRBJ1-2; TRBD1 aligns across 7 bases. Looked up from germline, CDR1 is WSHSY and CDR2 is SAAADI. This CDR3 region has 16 residues. This CDR3 is CASSGFATGVGDGYIF. The CDR3 DNA sequence: TGCGCCAGCAGTGGATTTGCAACAGGGGTGGGGGATGGCTACATCTTC.

This chain joins TRBV6-1 and TRBJ2-1, with 9 bases aligning to TRBD2. Per germline, CDR1 MNHNS and CDR2 SASEGT. CDR3 length: 15 residues. The trim removed 5 bases at V and 3 bases at J, leaving 5 bases unmatched. The CDR3, as DNA: TGTGCCAGCAGTCGACTAGCGGAGATCTACAATGAGCAGTTCTTC. It encodes CASSRLAEIYNEQFF.

The chain has TRBV27 and TRBJ2-1; tentative D call: TRBD2 (5 bases). The CDR3 loop spans 18 amino acids. Germline V CDR1 and CDR2: MNHEY, SMNVEV (reference sequence). Trimming removed 3 bases from V and 9 bases from J, with 27 bases in between. The CDR3 here is CASSFFGPGRVILGEQFF. The CDR3 DNA reads as TGTGCCAGCAGTTTTTTTGGGCCGGGAAGAGTGATTCTAGGTGAGCAGTTCTTC.

The V and J genes are TRBV5-1 and TRBJ1-6; a possible D gene is TRBD1 (5 bases). Germline CDR1 is SGHRS and CDR2 is YFSETQ. The CDR3 loop spans 13 amino acids. Trimming left V 4 bases short and J 8 bases short, with 10 bases between. CDR3: CASSRGSDSPLHF. The CDR3 coding sequence is TGCGCCAGCAGCAGGGGATCAGATTCACCCCTCCACTTT.

In this sample, this clonotype turned up a few times. The chain recombines TRBV6-5 with TRBJ2-6, with unresolved D. The CDR3 covers 14 residues. Germline V gives CDR1 MNHEY, CDR2 SVGAGI. V dropped 0 bases and J dropped 3 bases, with 3 bases sitting between them. The CDR3 sequence is CASSYSGGANVLTF. The CDR3 DNA is TGTGCCAGCAGTTACTCTGGTGGGGCCAACGTCCTGACTTTC.

As to this clonotype: Mismatch with germline at one junction end may stem from a read error. As DNA, the CDR3 is TGTGCCAGCAGCTTAGTGTCCACGGGACAGGCTTTT. This gives the protein CASSLVSTGQAF. The gene calls are TRBV7-9 and TRBJ1-4; 8 positions match TRBD1. CDR3 length: 12 amino acids. Germline values: CDR1 SEHNR, CDR2 FQNEAQ (reference sequence).

Relative to its sample, this clonotype is medium-sized. The V call is TRBV24-1, the J call TRBJ1-5, with TRBD1 as a possible D gene (6 bases). CDR3 length equals 16 residues. The ends were cut back, 0 bases at V and 5 bases at J, with 13 bases in the middle. The germline V gene encodes CDR1 KGHDR and CDR2 SFDVKD. CDR3 loop: CATSDLGTGWDQPQHF. The CDR3, as DNA: TGTGCCACCAGTGATTTGGGAACAGGGTGGGATCAGCCCCAGCATTTT.

This chain joins TRBV7-9 and TRBJ2-5; 9 nucleotides line up with TRBD2. Germline V CDR1 and CDR2: SEHNR, FQNEAQ (reference sequence). Trimming removed 7 bases from V and 5 bases from J; junction bases left unmatched: 11. This CDR3 has 15 residues. CDR3 DNA: TGTGCCAGCAAAAGACTAGCGGCAAGATGGGAGACCCAGTACTTC. Translation: CASKRLAARWETQYF.

The CDR3 reads CAWGRADYEQYF. The CDR3 nucleotides are TGTGCCTGGGGTCGGGCAGACTACGAGCAGTACTTC. The chain couples TRBV30 to TRBJ2-7; D call uncertain. The CDR3 extends over 12 amino acids. Per germline, CDR1 GTSNPN and CDR2 SVGIG (reference sequence). Deletions cut 5 bases from V and 3 bases from J, with 11 bases between.

The gene calls are TRBV19 and TRBJ2-2, with D tentatively TRBD2 (5 bases). Germline loops: CDR1 LNHDA, CDR2 SQIVND (reference sequence). V lost 10 bases to trimming and J lost 1 base, with 19 bases between them. The CDR3 has 16 residues. The CDR3 nucleotides read TGTGCCACCTCTCCCCACCGGGCGGGGAACACCGGGGAGCTGTTTTTT. Translation: CATSPHRAGNTGELFF.